This is a list of T cell receptor beta chains from one sample in a study of blood T cell repertoires in COVID-19. Here immunoSEQ multiplex PCR was the method, and the copy in TCRdb shows in-frame clones only, minus some. The data show just over 650,000 clones, with 75% to 90% seen just once and over 0.2% held by the top ten. Sample: peripheral blood. The receptors derive from a woman aged 18-30 years with acute or convalescent COVID-19. Both conserved end residues are part of each CDR3.

v_call cdr3_aa
TRBV29-1 CSVEGGGSYGYTF
TRBV4-2 CASSQDLGVHQPQHF
TRBV24-1 CATSGAANYGYTF
TRBV18 CASSRGQLSPGSPLHF
TRBV11-2 CASSFGTSRDIQYF
TRBV3-1/TRBV3-2 CASSQDGSQPQHF
TRBV4-1 CASQAGTSTGELFF
TRBV4-3 CASSQDLRQGNTIYF
TRBV11-2 CASSLVASSYEQYF
TRBV25-1 CASSPTGREQYF
TRBV9 CASSVGGGTGVDEQYF
TRBV6-5 CASSYDSGIDTQYF
TRBV30 CAWSGKTSGGTDTQYF
TRBV3-1/TRBV3-2 CASSQGQGAGTEAFF
TRBV24-1 CATSDQGLETQYF
TRBV6-6 CASSYGQGAANQPQHF
TRBV27 CASSFYSRTEAFF
TRBV19 CASSSGSYEQYF
TRBV6-1 CASSDWWTSGGCEQYF
TRBV5-1 CASSAAGGLNTEAFF
TRBV14 CASSLLHLGTNEKLFF
TRBV7-2 CASSPWGGGRNTQYF
TRBV5-1 CASSWPGQGMNEQFF
TRBV19 CASSTLTGGRNSPLHF
TRBV27 CASSLVAGGHNEQFF
TRBV7-2 CASSLGLAVLPYEQYF
TRBV19 CASSPTAGEAFF
TRBV6-4 CASSEGRGSTDTQYF
TRBV6-1 CASSEIFSGGAWETQYF
TRBV21-1 CASSKYVRDYGYTF
TRBV7-2 CASSLANSRGQGEPGNTIYF
TRBV12-3/TRBV12-4 CASSLYSNQPQHF
TRBV11-1 CASSQTSGGSYEQYF
TRBV4-2 CASSQDRAGGAWTEAFF
TRBV13 CASSRQTGGGRTGELFF
TRBV10-3 CAISTGNEKLFF
TRBV4-1 CASSQKATGGFVGYTF
TRBV19 CASSIDRRSSYEQYF
TRBV14 CASSQENRGRLFGNYGYTF